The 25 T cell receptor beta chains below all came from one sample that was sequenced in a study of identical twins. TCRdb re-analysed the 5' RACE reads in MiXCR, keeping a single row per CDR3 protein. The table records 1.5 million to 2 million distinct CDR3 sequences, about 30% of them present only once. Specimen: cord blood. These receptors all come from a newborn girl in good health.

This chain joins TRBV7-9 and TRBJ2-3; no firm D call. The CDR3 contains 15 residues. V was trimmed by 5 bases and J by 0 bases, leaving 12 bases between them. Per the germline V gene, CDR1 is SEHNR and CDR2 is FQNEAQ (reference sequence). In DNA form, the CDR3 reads TGTGCCAGCAGCCCAGATTGGGCTAGCACAGATACGCAGTATTTT. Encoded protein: CASSPDWASTDTQYF.

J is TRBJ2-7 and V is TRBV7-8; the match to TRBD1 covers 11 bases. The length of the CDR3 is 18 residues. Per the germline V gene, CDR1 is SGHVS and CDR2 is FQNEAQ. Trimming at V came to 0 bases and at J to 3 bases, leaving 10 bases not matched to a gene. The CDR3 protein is CASSLASSGQGEGYEQYF. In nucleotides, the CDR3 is TGTGCCAGCAGCTTAGCTAGTTCGGGACAGGGGGAAGGCTACGAGCAGTACTTC.

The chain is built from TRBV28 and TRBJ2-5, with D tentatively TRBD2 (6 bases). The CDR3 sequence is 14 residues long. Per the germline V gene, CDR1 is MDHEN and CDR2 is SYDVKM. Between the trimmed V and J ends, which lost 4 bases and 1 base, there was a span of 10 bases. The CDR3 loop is CASSSMGLQETQYF. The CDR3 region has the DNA TGTGCCAGCAGTTCGATGGGACTCCAAGAGACCCAGTACTTC.

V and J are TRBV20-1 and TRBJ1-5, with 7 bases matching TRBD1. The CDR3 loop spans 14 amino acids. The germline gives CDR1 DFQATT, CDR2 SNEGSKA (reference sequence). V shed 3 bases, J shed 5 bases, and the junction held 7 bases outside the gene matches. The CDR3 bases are TGCAGTGCTAGGTCAGGGGGGCCTTATCAGCCCCAGCATTTT. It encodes CSARSGGPYQPQHF.

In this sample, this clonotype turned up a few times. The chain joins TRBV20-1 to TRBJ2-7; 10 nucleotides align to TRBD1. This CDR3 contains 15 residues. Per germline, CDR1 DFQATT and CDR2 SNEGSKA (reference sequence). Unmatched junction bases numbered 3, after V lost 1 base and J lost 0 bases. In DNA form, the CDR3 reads TGCAGTGCTAGAGGATGGGACAGGGGCTCCTACGAGCAGTACTTC. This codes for CSARGWDRGSYEQYF.

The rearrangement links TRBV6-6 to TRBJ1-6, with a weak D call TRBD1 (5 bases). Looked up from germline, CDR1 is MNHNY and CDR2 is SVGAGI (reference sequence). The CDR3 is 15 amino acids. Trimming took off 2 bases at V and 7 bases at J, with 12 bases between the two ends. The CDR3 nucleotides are TGTGCCAGCAGTTACGGGAGGGGAAGGAATTCACCCCTCCACTTT. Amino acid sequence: CASSYGRGRNSPLHF.

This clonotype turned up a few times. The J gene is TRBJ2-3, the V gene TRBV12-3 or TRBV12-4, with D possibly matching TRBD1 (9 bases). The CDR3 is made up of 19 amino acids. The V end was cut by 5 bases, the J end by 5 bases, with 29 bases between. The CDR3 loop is CASSPGTGSSGSEIDTQYF. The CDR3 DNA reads TGTGCCAGCAGTCCCGGGACAGGGTCCAGCGGGAGTGAAATAGATACGCAGTATTTT.

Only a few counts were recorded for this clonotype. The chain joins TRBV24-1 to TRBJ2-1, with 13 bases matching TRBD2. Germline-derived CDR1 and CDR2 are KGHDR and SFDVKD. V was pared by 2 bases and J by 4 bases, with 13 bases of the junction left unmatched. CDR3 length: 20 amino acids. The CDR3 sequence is CATSDSGTSGAAGAYNEQFF. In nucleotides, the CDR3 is TGTGCCACCAGTGATTCCGGGACTAGCGGGGCGGCTGGGGCTTACAATGAGCAGTTCTTC.

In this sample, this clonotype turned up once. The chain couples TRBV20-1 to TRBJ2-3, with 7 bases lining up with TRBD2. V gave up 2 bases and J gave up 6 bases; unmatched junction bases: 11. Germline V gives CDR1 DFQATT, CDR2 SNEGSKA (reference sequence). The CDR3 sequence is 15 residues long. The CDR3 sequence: CSARWLADQFDTQYF. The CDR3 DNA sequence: TGCAGTGCTAGATGGCTAGCGGATCAATTTGATACGCAGTATTTT.

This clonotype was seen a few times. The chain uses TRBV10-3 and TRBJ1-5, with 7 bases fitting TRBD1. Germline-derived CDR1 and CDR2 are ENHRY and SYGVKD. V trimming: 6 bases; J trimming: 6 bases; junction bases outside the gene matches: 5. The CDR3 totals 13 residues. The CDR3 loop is CAISRQGGQPQHF. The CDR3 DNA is TGTGCCATCAGCCGACAGGGAGGTCAGCCCCAGCATTTT.

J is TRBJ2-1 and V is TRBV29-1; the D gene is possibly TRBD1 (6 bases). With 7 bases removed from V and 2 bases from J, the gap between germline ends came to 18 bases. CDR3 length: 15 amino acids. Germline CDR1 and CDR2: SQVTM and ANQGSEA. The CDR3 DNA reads TGCAGCGCCGCTGGGACATGGGAGACCTACAATGAGCAGTTCTTC. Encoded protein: CSAAGTWETYNEQFF.

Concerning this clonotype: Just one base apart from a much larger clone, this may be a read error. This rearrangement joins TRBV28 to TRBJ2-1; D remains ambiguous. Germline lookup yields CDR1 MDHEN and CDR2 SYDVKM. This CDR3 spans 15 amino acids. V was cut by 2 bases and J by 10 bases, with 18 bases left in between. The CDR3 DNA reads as TGTGCCAGCAGTTTAGGCCAGGTTAGCTCCTACGAGCAGTTCTTC. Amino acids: CASSLGQVSSYEQFF.

The CDR3 bases are TGTGCCAGCAGCCAAAGGGAGACAGGGAACACTGAAGCTTTCTTT. Translating gives CASSQRETGNTEAFF. The chain is built from TRBV4-2 and TRBJ1-1; D possibly corresponds to TRBD1 (6 bases). V shed 2 bases and J shed 1 base, with 11 bases lying between them. This CDR3 has 15 residues. From germline, CDR1 is LGHNA and CDR2 YNFKEQ.

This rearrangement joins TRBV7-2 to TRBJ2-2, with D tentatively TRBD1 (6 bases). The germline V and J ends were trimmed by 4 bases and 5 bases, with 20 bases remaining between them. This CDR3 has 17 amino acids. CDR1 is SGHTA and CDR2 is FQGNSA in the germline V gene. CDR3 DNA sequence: TGTGCCAGCAGCTCGAGATCAGGGGCCACCAAAACCGGGGAGCTGTTTTTT. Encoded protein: CASSSRSGATKTGELFF.

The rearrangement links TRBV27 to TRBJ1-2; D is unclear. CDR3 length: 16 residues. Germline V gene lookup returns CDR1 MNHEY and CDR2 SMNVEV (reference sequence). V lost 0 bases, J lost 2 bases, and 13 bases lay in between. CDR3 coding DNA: TGTGCCAGCAGTTTATCGGTCCTCGGCCCCAACTATGGCTACACCTTC. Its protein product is CASSLSVLGPNYGYTF.

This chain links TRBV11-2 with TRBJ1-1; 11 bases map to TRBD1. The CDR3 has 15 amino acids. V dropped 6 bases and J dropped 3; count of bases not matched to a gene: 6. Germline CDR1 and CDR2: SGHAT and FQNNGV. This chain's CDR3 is CASRGTGGVHTEAFF. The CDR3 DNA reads TGTGCCAGCAGAGGGACAGGGGGGGTACACACTGAAGCTTTCTTT.

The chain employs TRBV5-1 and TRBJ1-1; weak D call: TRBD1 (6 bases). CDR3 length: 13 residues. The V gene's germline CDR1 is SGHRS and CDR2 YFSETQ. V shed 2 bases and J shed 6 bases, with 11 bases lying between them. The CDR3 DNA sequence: TGCGCCAGCAGCTTTGGGGGGGCCGCTGAAGCTTTCTTT. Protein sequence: CASSFGGAAEAFF.

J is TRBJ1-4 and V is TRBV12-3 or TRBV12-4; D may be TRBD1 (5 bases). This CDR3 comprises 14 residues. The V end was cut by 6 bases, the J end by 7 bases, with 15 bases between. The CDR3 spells CASSPGRRVEKLFF. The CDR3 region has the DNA TGTGCCAGCAGCCCAGGGCGGCGGGTTGAAAAACTGTTTTTT.

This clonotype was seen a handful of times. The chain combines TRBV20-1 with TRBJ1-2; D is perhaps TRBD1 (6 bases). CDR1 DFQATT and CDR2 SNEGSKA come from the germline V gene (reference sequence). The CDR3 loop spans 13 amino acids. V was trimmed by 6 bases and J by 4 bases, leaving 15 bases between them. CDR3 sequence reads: CSAPPTGSYGYTF. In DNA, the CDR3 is TGCAGTGCCCCCCCGACAGGCTCCTATGGCTACACCTTC.

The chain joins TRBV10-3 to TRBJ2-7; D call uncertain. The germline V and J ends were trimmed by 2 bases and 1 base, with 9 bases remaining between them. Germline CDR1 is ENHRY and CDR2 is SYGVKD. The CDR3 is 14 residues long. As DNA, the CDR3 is TGTGCCATCAGTGAGCAGACTCCATCCTACGAGCAGTACTTC. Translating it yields CAISEQTPSYEQYF.

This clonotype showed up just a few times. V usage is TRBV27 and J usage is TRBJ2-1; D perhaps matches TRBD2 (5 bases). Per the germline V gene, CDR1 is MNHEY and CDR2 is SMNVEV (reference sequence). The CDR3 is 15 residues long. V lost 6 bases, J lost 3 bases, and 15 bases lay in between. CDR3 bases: TGTGCCAGCAGGCTAGCTGGGCCTTACTACAATGAGCAGTTCTTC. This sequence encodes CASRLAGPYYNEQFF.

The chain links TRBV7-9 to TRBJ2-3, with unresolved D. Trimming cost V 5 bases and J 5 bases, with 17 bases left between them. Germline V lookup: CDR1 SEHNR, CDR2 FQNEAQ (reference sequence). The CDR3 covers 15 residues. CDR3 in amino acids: CASSRFKVSQDTQYF. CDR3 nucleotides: TGTGCCAGCAGCCGTTTTAAAGTTTCCCAAGATACGCAGTATTTT.

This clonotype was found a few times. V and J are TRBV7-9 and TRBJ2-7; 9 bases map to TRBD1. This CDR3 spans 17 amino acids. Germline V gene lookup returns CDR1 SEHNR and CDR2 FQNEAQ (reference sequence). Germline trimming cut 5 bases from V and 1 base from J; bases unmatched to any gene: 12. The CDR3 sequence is CASSRISDRGVSYEQYF. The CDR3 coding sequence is TGTGCCAGCAGCCGCATCTCGGACAGGGGAGTTTCCTACGAGCAGTACTTC. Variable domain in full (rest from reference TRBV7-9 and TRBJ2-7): DTGVSQNPRHKITKRGQNVTFRCDPISEHNRLYWYRQTLGQGPEFLTYFQNEAQLEKSRLLSDRFSAERPKGSFSTLEIQRTEQGDSAMYLCASSRISDRGVSYEQYFGPGTRLTVT.

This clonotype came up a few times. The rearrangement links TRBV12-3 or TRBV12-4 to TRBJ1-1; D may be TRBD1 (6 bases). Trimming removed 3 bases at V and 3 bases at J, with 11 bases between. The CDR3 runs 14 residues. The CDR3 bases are TGTGCCAGCAGTTTCTGGGGGCAGGACACTGAAGCTTTCTTT. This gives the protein CASSFWGQDTEAFF.

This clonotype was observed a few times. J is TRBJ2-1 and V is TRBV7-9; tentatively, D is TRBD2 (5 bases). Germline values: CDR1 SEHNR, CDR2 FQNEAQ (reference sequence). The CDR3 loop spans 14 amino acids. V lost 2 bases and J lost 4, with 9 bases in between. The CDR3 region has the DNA TGTGCCAGCAGCTTATTCCGGACTTACAATGAGCAGTTCTTC. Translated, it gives CASSLFRTYNEQFF.